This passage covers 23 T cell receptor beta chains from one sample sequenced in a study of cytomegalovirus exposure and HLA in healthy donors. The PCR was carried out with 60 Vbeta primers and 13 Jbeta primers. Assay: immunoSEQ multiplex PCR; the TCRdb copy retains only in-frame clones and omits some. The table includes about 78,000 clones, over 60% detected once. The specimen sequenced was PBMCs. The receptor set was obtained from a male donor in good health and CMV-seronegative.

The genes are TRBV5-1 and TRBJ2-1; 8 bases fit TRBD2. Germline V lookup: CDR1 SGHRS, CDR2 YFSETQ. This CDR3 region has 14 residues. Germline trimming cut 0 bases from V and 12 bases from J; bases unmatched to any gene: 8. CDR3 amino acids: CASSLVPGGPGQFF. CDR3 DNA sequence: TGCGCCAGCAGCTTGGTTCCGGGAGGGCCGGGGCAGTTCTTC.

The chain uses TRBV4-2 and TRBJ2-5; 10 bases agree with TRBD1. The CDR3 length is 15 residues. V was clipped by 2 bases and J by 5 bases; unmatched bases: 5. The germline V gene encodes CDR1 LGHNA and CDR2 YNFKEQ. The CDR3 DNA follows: TGTGCCAGCAGCCAACCGGGACAGGGGCTTGAGACCCAGTACTTC. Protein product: CASSQPGQGLETQYF.

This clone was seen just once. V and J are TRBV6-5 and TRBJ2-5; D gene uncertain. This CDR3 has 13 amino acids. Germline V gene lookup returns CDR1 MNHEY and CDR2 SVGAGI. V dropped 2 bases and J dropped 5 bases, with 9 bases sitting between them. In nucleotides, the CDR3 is TGTGCCAGCAGTTACGGGCAGTTGGAGACCCAGTACTTC. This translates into CASSYGQLETQYF.

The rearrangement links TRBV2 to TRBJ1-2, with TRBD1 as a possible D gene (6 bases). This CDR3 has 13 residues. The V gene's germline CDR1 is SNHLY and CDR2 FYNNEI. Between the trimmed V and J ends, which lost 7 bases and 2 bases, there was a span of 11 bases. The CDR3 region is CASNAGTNYGYTF. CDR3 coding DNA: TGTGCCAGCAACGCAGGGACAAACTATGGCTACACCTTC. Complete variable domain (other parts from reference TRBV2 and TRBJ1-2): EPEVTQTPSHQVTQMGQEVILRCVPISNHLYFYWYRQILGQKVEFLVSFYNNEISEKSEIFDDQFSVERPDGSNFTLKIRSTKLEDSAMYFCASNAGTNYGYTFGSGTRLTVV.

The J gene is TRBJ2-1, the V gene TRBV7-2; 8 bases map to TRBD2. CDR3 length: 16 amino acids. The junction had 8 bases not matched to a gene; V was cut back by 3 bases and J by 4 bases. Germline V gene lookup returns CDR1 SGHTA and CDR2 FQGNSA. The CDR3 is CASSLGAGAGYNEQFF. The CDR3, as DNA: TGTGCCAGCAGCTTGGGAGCGGGGGCCGGTTACAATGAGCAGTTCTTC.

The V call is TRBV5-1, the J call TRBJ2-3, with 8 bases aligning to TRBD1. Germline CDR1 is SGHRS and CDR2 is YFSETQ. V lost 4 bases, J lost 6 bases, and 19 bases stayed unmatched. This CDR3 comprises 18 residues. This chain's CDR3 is CASSPAGIRTGIIDTQYF. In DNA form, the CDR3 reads TGCGCCAGCAGCCCGGCCGGAATAAGGACAGGGATTATTGATACGCAGTATTTT.

The CDR3 protein is CAISERLAASYEQYF. As DNA, the CDR3 is TGTGCCATCAGTGAGAGGCTAGCGGCCTCCTACGAGCAGTACTTC. The chain recombines TRBV10-3 with TRBJ2-7, with 7 bases lining up with TRBD2. Trimming cost V 2 bases and J 0 bases; bases outside gene matches: 4. From germline, CDR1 is ENHRY and CDR2 SYGVKD. This CDR3 spans 15 amino acids.

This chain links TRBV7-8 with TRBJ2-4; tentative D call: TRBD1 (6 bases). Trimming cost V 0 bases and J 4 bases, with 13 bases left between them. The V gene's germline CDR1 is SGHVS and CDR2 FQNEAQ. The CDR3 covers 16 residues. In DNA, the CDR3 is TGTGCCAGCAGCTTAGCGTTTCAGGGGATGAAAAACATTCAGTACTTC. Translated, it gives CASSLAFQGMKNIQYF. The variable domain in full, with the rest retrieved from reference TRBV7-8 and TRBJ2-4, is GAGVSQSPRYKVAKRGQDVALRCDPISGHVSLFWYQQALGQGPEFLTYFQNEAQLDKSGLPSDRFFAERPEGSVSTLKIQRTQQEDSAVYLCASSLAFQGMKNIQYFGAGTRLSVL.

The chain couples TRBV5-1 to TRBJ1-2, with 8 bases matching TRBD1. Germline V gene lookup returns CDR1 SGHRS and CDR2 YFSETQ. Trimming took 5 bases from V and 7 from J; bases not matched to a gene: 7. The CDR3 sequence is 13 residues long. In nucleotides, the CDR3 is TGCGCCAGCAGGACAGGGGATGCGAGTGGCTACACCTTC. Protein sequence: CASRTGDASGYTF.

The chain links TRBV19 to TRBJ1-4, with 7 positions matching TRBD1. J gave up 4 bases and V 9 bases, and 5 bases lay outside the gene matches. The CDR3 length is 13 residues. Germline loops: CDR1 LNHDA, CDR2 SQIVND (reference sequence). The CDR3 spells CASRRDSNEKLFF. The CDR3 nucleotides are TGTGCCAGCCGCCGGGACAGTAATGAAAAACTGTTTTTT.

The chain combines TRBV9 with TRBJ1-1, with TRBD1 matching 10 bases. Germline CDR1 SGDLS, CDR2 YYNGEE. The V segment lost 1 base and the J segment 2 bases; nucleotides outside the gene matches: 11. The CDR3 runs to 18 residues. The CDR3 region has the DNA TGTGCCAGCAGCGTACGGGGTACCGGGACAGGGGTCAACACTGAAGCTTTCTTT. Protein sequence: CASSVRGTGTGVNTEAFF.

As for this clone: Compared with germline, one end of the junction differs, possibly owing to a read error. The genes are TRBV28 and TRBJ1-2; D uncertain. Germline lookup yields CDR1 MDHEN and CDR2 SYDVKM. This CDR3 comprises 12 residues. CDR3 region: CASSFAQRGYPF. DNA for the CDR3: TGTGCCAGCAGTTTCGCCCAGAGAGGCTACCCCTTC.

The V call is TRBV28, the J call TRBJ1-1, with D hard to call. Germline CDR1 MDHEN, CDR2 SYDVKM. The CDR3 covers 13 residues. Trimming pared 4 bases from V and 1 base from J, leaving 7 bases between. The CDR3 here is CASSSRKNTEAFF. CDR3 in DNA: TGTGCCAGCAGTTCCAGGAAGAACACTGAAGCTTTCTTT.

CDR3 region: CASSGSGTDTQYF. The CDR3 DNA follows: TGCGCCAGCAGTGGATCGGGCACAGATACGCAGTATTTT. J is TRBJ2-3 and V is TRBV10-1; no clear D. Germline-derived CDR1 and CDR2 are WNHNN and SYGVQD (reference sequence). V was cut by 4 bases and J by 1 base, with 6 bases left in between. This CDR3 has 13 amino acids.

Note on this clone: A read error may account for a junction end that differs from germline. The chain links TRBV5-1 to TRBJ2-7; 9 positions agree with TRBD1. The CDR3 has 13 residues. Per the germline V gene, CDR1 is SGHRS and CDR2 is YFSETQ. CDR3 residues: CASKRDRVYEHYF. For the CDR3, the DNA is TGCGCCAGCAAACGGGACAGGGTCTACGAGCACTACTTC.

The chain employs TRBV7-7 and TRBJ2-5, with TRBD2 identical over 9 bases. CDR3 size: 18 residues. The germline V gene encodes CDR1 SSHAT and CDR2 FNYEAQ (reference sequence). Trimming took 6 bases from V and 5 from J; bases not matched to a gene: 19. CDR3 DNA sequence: TGTGCCAGCAGTCCCGGAATTCTGGGCGGGGGGGCCGGTGAGACCCAGTACTTC. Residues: CASSPGILGGGAGETQYF.

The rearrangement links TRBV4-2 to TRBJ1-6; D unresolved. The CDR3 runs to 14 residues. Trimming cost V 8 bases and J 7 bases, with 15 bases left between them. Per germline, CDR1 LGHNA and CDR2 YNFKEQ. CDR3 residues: CASAGEKRNSPLHF. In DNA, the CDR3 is TGTGCCAGCGCTGGGGAGAAACGCAATTCACCCCTCCACTTT.

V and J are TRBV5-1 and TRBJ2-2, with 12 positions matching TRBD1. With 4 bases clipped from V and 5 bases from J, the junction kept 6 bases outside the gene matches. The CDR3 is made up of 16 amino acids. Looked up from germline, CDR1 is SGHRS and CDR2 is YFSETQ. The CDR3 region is CASSPEGQGATGELFF. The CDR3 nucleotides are TGCGCCAGCAGCCCCGAGGGACAGGGGGCTACCGGGGAGCTGTTTTTT.

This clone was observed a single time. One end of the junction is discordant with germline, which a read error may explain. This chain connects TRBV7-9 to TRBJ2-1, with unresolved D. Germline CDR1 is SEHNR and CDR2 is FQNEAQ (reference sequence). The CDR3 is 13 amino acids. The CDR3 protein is CSSSLVNAPGQFF. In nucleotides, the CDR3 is TGTTCCAGCAGCTTAGTTAATGCCCCCGGGCAGTTCTTC.

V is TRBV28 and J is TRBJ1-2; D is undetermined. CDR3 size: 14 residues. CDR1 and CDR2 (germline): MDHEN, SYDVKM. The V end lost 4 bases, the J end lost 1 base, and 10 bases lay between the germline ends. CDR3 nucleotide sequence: TGTGCCAGCAGTTGGCCAGGCAGTAACTATGGCTACACCTTC. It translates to CASSWPGSNYGYTF.

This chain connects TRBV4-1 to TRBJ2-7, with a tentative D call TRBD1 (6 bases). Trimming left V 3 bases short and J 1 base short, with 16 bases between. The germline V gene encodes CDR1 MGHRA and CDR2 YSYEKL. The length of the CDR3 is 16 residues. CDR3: CASSQRFSRGSYEQYF. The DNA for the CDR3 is TGCGCCAGCAGCCAGCGTTTCTCCAGGGGATCCTACGAGCAGTACTTC.

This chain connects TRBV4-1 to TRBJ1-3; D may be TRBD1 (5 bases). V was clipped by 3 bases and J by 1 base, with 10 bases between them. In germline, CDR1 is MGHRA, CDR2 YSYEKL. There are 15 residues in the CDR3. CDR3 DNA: TGCGCCAGCAGCCAGCAGGGAGGTTCTGGAAACACCATATATTTT. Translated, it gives CASSQQGGSGNTIYF.

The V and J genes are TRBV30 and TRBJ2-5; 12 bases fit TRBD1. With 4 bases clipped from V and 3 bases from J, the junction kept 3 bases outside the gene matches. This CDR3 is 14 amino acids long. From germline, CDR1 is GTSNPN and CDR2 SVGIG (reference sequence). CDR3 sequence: CAWKGQGAKETQYF. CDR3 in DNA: TGTGCCTGGAAGGGACAGGGGGCGAAAGAGACCCAGTACTTC.